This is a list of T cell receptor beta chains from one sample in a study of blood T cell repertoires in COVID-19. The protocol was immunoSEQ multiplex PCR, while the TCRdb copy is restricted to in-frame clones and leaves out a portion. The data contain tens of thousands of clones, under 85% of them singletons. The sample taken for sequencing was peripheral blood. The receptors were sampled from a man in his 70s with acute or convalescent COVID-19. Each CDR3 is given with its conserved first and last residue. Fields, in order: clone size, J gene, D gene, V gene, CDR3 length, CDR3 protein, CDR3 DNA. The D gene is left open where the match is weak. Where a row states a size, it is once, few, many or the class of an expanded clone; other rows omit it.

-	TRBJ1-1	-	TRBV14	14	CASSQDSLNTEAFF	TGTGCCAGCAGCCAAGATAGCCTGAACACTGAAGCTTTCTTT
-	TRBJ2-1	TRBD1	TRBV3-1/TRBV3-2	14	CASSQDPRGFEQFF	TGTGCCAGCAGCCAAGATCCCAGGGGGTTTGAGCAGTTCTTC
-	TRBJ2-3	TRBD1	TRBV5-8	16	CASSLGTGGSADTQYF	TGTGCCAGCAGCTTGGGGACAGGGGGGTCAGCAGATACGCAGTATTTT
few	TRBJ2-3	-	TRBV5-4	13	CASSPASGKAQYF	TGTGCCAGCAGCCCGGCCTCAGGGAAGGCGCAGTATTTT
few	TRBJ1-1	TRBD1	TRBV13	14	CASSPRQGFTEAFF	TGTGCCAGCAGCCCCCGACAGGGCTTCACTGAAGCTTTCTTT
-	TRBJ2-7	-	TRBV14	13	CASSQSFSYEQYF	TGTGCCAGCAGCCAATCGTTCTCCTACGAGCAGTACTTC
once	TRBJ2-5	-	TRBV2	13	CASGKRGWETQYF	TGTGCCAGCGGGAAAAGGGGGTGGGAGACCCAGTACTTC
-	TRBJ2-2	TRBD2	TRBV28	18	CASSYWTSGGLSTGELFF	TGTGCCAGCAGTTATTGGACTAGCGGGGGTCTGAGCACCGGGGAGCTGTTTTTT
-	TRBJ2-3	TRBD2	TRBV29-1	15	CSVELTSDGTDTQYF	TGCAGCGTTGAACTCACTAGCGACGGCACAGATACGCAGTATTTT
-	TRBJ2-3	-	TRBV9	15	CASSMGTSNTDTQYF	TGTGCCAGCAGCATGGGGACTTCCAACACAGATACGCAGTATTTT
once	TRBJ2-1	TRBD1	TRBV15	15	CASSRGTGFSNEQFF	TGTGCCTCCAGCAGGGGGACAGGGTTCAGCAATGAGCAGTTCTTC
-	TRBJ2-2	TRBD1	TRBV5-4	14	CASSVTGVDGELFF	TGTGCCAGCAGCGTGACAGGGGTGGACGGGGAGCTGTTTTTT
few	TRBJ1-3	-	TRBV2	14	CASSEDFSGNTIYF	TGTGCCAGCAGTGAAGACTTCTCTGGAAACACCATATATTTT
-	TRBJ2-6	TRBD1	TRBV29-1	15	CSARSGGSGANVLTF	TGCAGCGCCCGATCAGGGGGCTCTGGGGCCAACGTCCTGACTTTC
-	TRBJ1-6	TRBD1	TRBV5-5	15	CASSLGTGGGSPLHF	TGTGCCAGCAGCTTGGGCACAGGGGGTGGTTCACCCCTCCACTTT
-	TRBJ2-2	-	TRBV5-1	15	CASSLQGTGTGELFF	TGCGCCAGCAGCTTGCAGGGAACGGGCACCGGGGAGCTGTTTTTT
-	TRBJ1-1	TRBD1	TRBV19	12	CASSITDRAAFF	TGTGCCAGTAGTATAACAGACAGGGCGGCTTTCTTT
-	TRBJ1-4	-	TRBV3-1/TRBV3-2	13	CASSQYSKEKLFF	TGTGCCAGCAGCCAATACAGCAAGGAAAAACTGTTTTTT
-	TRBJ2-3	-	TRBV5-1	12	CASSEESDTQYF	TGCGCCAGCAGCGAGGAGTCAGATACGCAGTATTTT
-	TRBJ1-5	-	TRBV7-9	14	CASSLARNNQPQHF	TGTGCCAGCAGCTTGGCCCGTAACAATCAGCCCCAGCATTTT
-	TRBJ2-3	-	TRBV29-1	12	CSASPTPSTQYF	TGCAGCGCCTCCCCCACTCCTAGTACGCAGTATTTT
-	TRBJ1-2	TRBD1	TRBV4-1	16	CASSQDGTAGGEGYTF	TGCGCCAGCAGCCAAGATGGAACGGCAGGGGGCGAGGGCTACACCTTC
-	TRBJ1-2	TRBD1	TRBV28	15	CASSLGGQGNYGYTF	TGTGCCAGCAGTTTAGGGGGACAGGGCAACTATGGCTACACCTTC
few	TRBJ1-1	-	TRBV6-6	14	CASSYSRGDTEAFF	TGTGCCAGCAGTTACTCGCGGGGGGACACTGAAGCTTTCTTT
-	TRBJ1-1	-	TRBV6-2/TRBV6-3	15	CASSYVAGGGTEAFF	TGTGCCAGCAGTTACGTAGCGGGCGGGGGCACTGAAGCTTTCTTT
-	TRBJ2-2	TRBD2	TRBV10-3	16	CAISDPGGPNTGELFF	TGTGCCATCAGTGACCCGGGGGGGCCGAACACCGGGGAGCTGTTTTTT
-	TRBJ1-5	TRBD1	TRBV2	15	CASSPDRGGNQPQHF	TGTGCCAGCAGTCCCGACAGGGGCGGCAATCAGCCCCAGCATTTT
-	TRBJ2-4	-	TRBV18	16	CASSPPTRMAKNIQYF	TGTGCCAGCTCACCACCGACAAGGATGGCCAAAAACATTCAGTACTTC
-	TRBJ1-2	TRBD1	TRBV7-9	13	CASSPGQAYGYTF	TGTGCCAGCAGCCCCGGACAGGCCTATGGCTACACCTTC